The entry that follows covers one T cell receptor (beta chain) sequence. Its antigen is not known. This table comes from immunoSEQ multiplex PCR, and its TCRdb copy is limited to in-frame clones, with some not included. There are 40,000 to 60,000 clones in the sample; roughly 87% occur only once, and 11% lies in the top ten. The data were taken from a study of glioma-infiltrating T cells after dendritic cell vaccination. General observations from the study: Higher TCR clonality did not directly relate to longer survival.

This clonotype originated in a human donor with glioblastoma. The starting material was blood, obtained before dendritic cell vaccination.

The CDR3 reads CASSYPIGDEQFF. The DNA for the CDR3 is TGTGCCAGCAGTTACCCGATCGGGGATGAGCAGTTCTTC. The chain combines TRBV6-5 with TRBJ2-1; a weak D match, TRBD2 (5 bases). The CDR3 covers 13 residues. Germline lookup yields CDR1 MNHEY and CDR2 SVGAGI. Trimming took off 2 bases at V and 8 bases at J, with 10 bases between the two ends.